This T cell receptor (beta chain) was documented in a study of blood T cells in healthy people across ages. In this sample, this clonotype turned up once. This clone may be a read error of a much larger clone one base away. PCR was performed a second time for roughly 7 to 12 cycles using a sample-barcoded 5' primer and a J-beta primer mix. TCRdb re-derived calls from the 5' RACE reads in MiXCR, one entry per CDR3 protein. This sample carries over 600,000 distinct CDR3 sequences, around 43% of them seen once, and the ten largest clones take 25% to 35%. The length of the CDR3 is 9 residues. CDR1 and CDR2 (germline): SQVTM, ANQGSEA.

The chain combines TRBV29-1 with TRBJ2-5, with D unclear. This clonotype was obtained from an elderly man in good health. Sample: blood. DNA of the CDR3: TGCAGCGTTACGGAGACCCGGTACTTC. This encodes CSVTETRYF.